The entry below gives a single T cell receptor (beta chain) sequence along with its context. This is likely a read error, given that the CDR3 carries no conserved phenylalanine or tryptophan at its end. V dropped 7 bases and J dropped 4 bases, with 17 bases sitting between them. Germline V gene sequence: CDR1 SGHTA, CDR2 FQGNSA. The CDR3 length is 14 residues. Through MiXCR, TCRdb re-clonotyped the PCR reads. This sample has approximately 26,000 clones, with about a quarter found just once. This record belongs to a study of metastatic and nonmetastatic thyroid tumors. Nobody among the patients had been given any treatment before thyroid surgery.

The receptor was derived from a female donor with papillary thyroid cancer or a benign thyroid nodule (not recorded which). Some clones in this sample may be carry-over from other donors' samples. The specimen sequenced was blood. The V call is TRBV7-2, the J call TRBJ2-7; D perhaps matches TRBD2 (5 bases). CDR3 in amino acids: CASMPREQSYEQYL. DNA for the CDR3: TGTGCCAGCATGCCTCGGGAACAGTCTTACGAGCAGTACCTC.